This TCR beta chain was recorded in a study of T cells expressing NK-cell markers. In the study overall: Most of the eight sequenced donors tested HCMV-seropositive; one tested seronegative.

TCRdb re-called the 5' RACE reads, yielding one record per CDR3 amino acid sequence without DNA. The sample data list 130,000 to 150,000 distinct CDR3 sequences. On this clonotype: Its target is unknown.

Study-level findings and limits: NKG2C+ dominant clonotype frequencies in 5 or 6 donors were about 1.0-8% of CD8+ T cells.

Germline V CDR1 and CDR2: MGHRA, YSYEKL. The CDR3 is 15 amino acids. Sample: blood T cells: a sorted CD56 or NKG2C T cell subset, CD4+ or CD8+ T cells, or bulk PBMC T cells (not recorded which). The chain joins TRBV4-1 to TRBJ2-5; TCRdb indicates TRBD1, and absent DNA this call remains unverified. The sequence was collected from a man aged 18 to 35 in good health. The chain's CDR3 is CASSQAPDREETQYF.